The clone carrying this T cell receptor beta chain was counted only a few times. Its target is not known. Germline assignment: CDR1 SQVTM and CDR2 ANQGSEA. The CDR3 sequence is 11 residues long. The V end lost 5 bases, the J end lost 5 bases, and 9 bases lay between the germline ends. This sample is drawn from a study of a mutant IDH1 vaccine in newly diagnosed glioma. Whole-study context: Patients began vaccination 4-6 weeks after radiotherapy alone, or with temozolomide cycles. Prior therapy was radiotherapy, temozolomide, or both; most received both.

Study outcomes and limitations: Among top peripheral T cell clonotypes, changes seemed unrelated to pseudoprogression.

The time point here: week 47, end of study. One vaccine dose held 300 ug of mutant IDH1 20-mer peptide and came with topical imiquimod. Generated by immunoSEQ multiplex PCR, the TCRdb table keeps only in-frame clones and is missing some. The sample contains some 57,000 clones, over 75% of which appear only once. This chain uses TRBV29-1 with TRBJ1-1, with no clear D. The source was PBMCs, collected from a glioma patient whose treatment included an IDH1 peptide vaccine. The origin of this receptor is a woman between 35 and 50 years old with glioma. Some clones in this sample may be carry-over from other donors' samples. The CDR3 sequence is CSVRRKTEAFF. CDR3 DNA sequence: TGCAGCGTTCGCCGTAAGACTGAAGCTTTCTTT.